A single sample gave rise to the 21 T cell receptor beta chains below, sequenced in a study of cytomegalovirus exposure and HLA in healthy donors. With 60 Vbeta and 13 Jbeta primers, the PCR was carried out. Some clones are missing from TCRdb's copy, which holds only in-frame ones; the method was immunoSEQ multiplex PCR. The sample yields more than 95,000 clones, around 10% seen once. Sequencing input: PBMCs. The receptors stem from a man aged 25-45 years in good health and CMV-seronegative.

As for this clone: This is likely a read error, given that the CDR3 carries no conserved phenylalanine or tryptophan at its end. This chain uses TRBV6-5 with TRBJ1-1, with D tentatively TRBD1 (6 bases). Trimming left V 5 bases short and J 1 base short, with 8 bases between. CDR1 is MNHEY, CDR2 SVGAGI, per germline. The CDR3 has 13 amino acids. CDR3 in DNA: TGTGCCAGCAGTGGACAGACGAACACTGAAGCTTTCGTT. Translation gives CASSGQTNTEAFV.

This clone was counted only a few times. This sequence joins TRBV9 and TRBJ1-6; 10 bases map to TRBD1. This CDR3 has 16 amino acids. CDR1 is SGDLS and CDR2 is YYNGEE in the germline V gene. V lost 2 bases and J lost 6; bases outside the gene matches: 5. The CDR3 reads CASSVRDRGGNSPLHF. In DNA, the CDR3 is TGTGCCAGCAGCGTCCGGGACAGGGGCGGTAATTCACCCCTCCACTTT.

CDR3 region: CASTRGGWTEAFF. As DNA, the CDR3 is TGTGCCAGTACCCGGGGGGGTTGGACTGAAGCTTTCTTT. V usage is TRBV19 and J usage is TRBJ1-1; a possible D gene is TRBD1 (5 bases). The CDR3 runs to 13 residues. Trimming took off 7 bases at V and 5 bases at J, with 14 bases between the two ends. Germline-derived CDR1 and CDR2 are LNHDA and SQIVND (reference sequence).

This clone occurred a few times. V gene TRBV4-1 combines with J gene TRBJ1-1; 7 positions match TRBD1. The CDR3 is 18 amino acids. Looked up from germline, CDR1 is MGHRA and CDR2 is YSYEKL. V shed 0 bases and J 1 base; nucleotides not matched to a gene: 11. The CDR3 DNA sequence: TGCGCCAGCAGCCAAGATCGGGACAGTATGAGACAGAACACTGAAGCTTTCTTT. This gives the protein CASSQDRDSMRQNTEAFF.

This clone was seen only a few times. The genes are TRBV10-3 and TRBJ2-5; the match to TRBD2 covers 7 bases. This CDR3 has 17 residues. Germline trimming cut 4 bases from V and 4 bases from J; bases unmatched to any gene: 15. Germline loops: CDR1 ENHRY, CDR2 SYGVKD. The CDR3 nucleotides read TGTGCCATCAGTGCGGACCCCGGAACTAGCGATATAGAGACCCAGTACTTC. Translated, it gives CAISADPGTSDIETQYF.

The V and J genes are TRBV30 and TRBJ1-4, with 7 bases fitting TRBD1. J lost 5 bases, V lost 1 base, and 4 bases had no gene match. The CDR3 spans 14 residues. Germline V gene sequence: CDR1 GTSNPN, CDR2 SVGIG (reference sequence). CDR3 sequence reads: CAWSAGQRNEKLFF. CDR3 DNA: TGTGCCTGGAGTGCGGGACAGCGAAATGAAAAACTGTTTTTT.

This clone was detected only a few times. The J gene is TRBJ1-2, the V gene TRBV19, with TRBD1 matching 10 bases. Germline CDR1 is LNHDA and CDR2 is SQIVND (reference sequence). J lost 3 bases, V lost 6 bases, and 4 bases had no gene match. The CDR3 extends over 14 amino acids. CDR3 nucleotides: TGTGCCAGTAGCGGGACAGGGGAGCACTATGGCTACACCTTC. This translates into CASSGTGEHYGYTF.

This chain uses TRBV4-2 with TRBJ2-7; D is possibly TRBD2 (5 bases). Germline CDR1 LGHNA, CDR2 YNFKEQ. V dropped 0 bases and J dropped 8 bases, with 23 bases sitting between them. The CDR3 consists of 17 residues. CDR3 nucleotides: TGTGCCAGCAGCCAAGATAACCAGCGGAACCCGGCTAGGAAGCAGTACTTC. Translated: CASSQDNQRNPARKQYF.

In its sample, this clone was seen a few times. The chain uses TRBV19 and TRBJ1-1, with a weak D call TRBD1 (6 bases). CDR1 LNHDA and CDR2 SQIVND come from the germline V gene (reference sequence). The CDR3 consists of 16 residues. V was clipped by 6 bases and J by 4 bases, with 21 bases between them. The CDR3 DNA is TGTGCCAGTAGGCGAAAATCAGTGGGGGCTGTCACTGAAGCTTTCTTT. Protein sequence: CASRRKSVGAVTEAFF.

The CDR3 DNA follows: TGTGCCAGCAGCTCGTCGCGGGACAGGGATCAAGGACTGTTTTTT. The encoded protein is CASSSSRDRDQGLFF. This chain connects TRBV7-6 to TRBJ1-4; TRBD1 aligns across 9 bases. The germline V gene has CDR1 SGHVS and CDR2 FNYEAQ. Trimming took 4 bases from V and 13 from J; bases not matched to a gene: 13. The CDR3 contains 15 residues.

The CDR3 DNA follows: TGTGCCAGCAGCCCCTTAGCGGGAGGGAACAATGAGCAGTTCTTC. Protein sequence: CASSPLAGGNNEQFF. The V and J genes are TRBV7-3 and TRBJ2-1; 11 positions agree with TRBD2. Germline trimming cut 5 bases from V and 5 bases from J; bases unmatched to any gene: 5. The CDR3 sequence is 15 residues long. Per the germline V gene, CDR1 is SGHTA and CDR2 is FQGTGA.

This clone has a handful of counts. The rearrangement joins TRBV18 to TRBJ2-5; D gene unclear. With 3 bases removed from V and 3 bases from J, the gap between germline ends came to 14 bases. CDR1 and CDR2 from the germline V gene are KGHSH and LQKENI. This CDR3 contains 15 residues. The CDR3 is CASSPLAATKETQYF. The CDR3 DNA reads as TGTGCCAGCTCACCCTTAGCAGCGACCAAAGAGACCCAGTACTTC.

Details on this clone: The junction and the germline gene differ at one end; a read error may be behind it. J is TRBJ1-5 and V is TRBV10-3; D uncertain. The CDR3 has 15 residues. Germline V gene sequence: CDR1 ENHRY, CDR2 SYGVKD. The CDR3 loop reads CAISPTHNSDQPQHF. CDR3 nucleotides: TGTGCCATCAGTCCCACCCACAATAGCGATCAGCCCCAGCATTTT.

The chain couples TRBV2 to TRBJ2-7, with D possibly TRBD1 on 6 matching bases. The CDR3 spans 15 residues. Germline CDR1 reads SNHLY; CDR2 reads FYNNEI. Trimming took off 0 bases at V and 2 bases at J, with 11 bases between the two ends. CDR3 sequence: CASSEAQGRAYEQYF. DNA for the CDR3: TGTGCCAGCAGTGAAGCACAGGGTAGGGCCTACGAGCAGTACTTC. The full variable domain, in which reference TRBV2 and TRBJ2-7 provide the parts outside the CDR3, is EPEVTQTPSHQVTQMGQEVILRCVPISNHLYFYWYRQILGQKVEFLVSFYNNEISEKSEIFDDQFSVERPDGSNFTLKIRSTKLEDSAMYFCASSEAQGRAYEQYFGPGTRLTVT.

CDR3: CASSLGPLNTEAFF. CDR3 DNA: TGTGCCAGCAGCCTGGGCCCTTTGAACACTGAAGCTTTCTTT. The chain links TRBV7-2 to TRBJ1-1, with D uncertain. Germline V gene lookup returns CDR1 SGHTA and CDR2 FQGNSA. The CDR3 totals 14 residues. V lost 5 bases to trimming and J lost 0 bases, with 10 bases between them.

This clone was picked up a small number of times. The V gene is TRBV9, the J gene TRBJ1-2, with 8 nucleotides matching TRBD1. The CDR3 runs to 15 residues. CDR1 and CDR2 (germline): SGDLS, YYNGEE. The J segment lost 5 bases and the V segment lost 4 bases, leaving 10 bases of the junction unmatched. In nucleotides, the CDR3 is TGTGCCAGCAGCTCTCCGACAGGGGTAATGTATGGCTACACCTTC. Its translation is CASSSPTGVMYGYTF.

The chain recombines TRBV7-2 with TRBJ2-7, with 10 nucleotides matching TRBD2. This CDR3 has 15 amino acids. V shed 2 bases and J 4 bases; nucleotides not matched to a gene: 5. CDR1 and CDR2 (germline): SGHTA, FQGNSA. DNA for the CDR3: TGTGCCAGCAGCTTACGTAGCGGGGGGCCGTACGAGCAGTACTTC. This translates into CASSLRSGGPYEQYF.

The sample holds a few counts of this clone. The chain couples TRBV9 to TRBJ2-1, with unresolved D. CDR1 SGDLS and CDR2 YYNGEE come from the germline V gene. The CDR3 length is 14 residues. The ends were cut back, 3 bases at V and 0 bases at J, with 7 bases in the middle. The CDR3 region has the DNA TGTGCCAGCAGCGAGCGCAGCTCCTACAATGAGCAGTTCTTC. It codes for CASSERSSYNEQFF.

The sample holds a few counts of this clone. The rearrangement joins TRBV2 to TRBJ2-1; TRBD1 agrees at 9 bases. CDR1 is SNHLY, CDR2 FYNNEI, per germline. The CDR3 has 17 amino acids. Trimming took 6 bases from V and 8 from J; bases not matched to a gene: 17. CDR3 loop: CASRARVGTGWGDEQFF. The CDR3 coding sequence is TGTGCCAGCAGGGCCAGGGTGGGGACAGGGTGGGGAGATGAGCAGTTCTTC.

The chain employs TRBV6-5 and TRBJ2-3; no reliable D call. This CDR3 is built from 14 residues. Trimming stripped 1 base from V and 4 bases from J, with 9 bases between. From germline, CDR1 is MNHEY and CDR2 SVGAGI. The CDR3 sequence is CASSYYHFSDTQYF. The DNA for the CDR3 is TGTGCCAGCAGTTACTATCACTTTTCAGATACGCAGTATTTT.

This chain connects TRBV4-2 to TRBJ2-5; 9 bases map to TRBD1. Trimming at V came to 2 bases and at J to 4 bases, leaving 8 bases not matched to a gene. Looked up from germline, CDR1 is LGHNA and CDR2 is YNFKEQ. The CDR3 is 16 residues long. DNA of the CDR3: TGTGCCAGCAGCCAACGGACAGGGGACTCGGCAGAGACCCAGTACTTC. The encoded protein is CASSQRTGDSAETQYF.